These 5 T cell receptor beta chains share one sample of origin, sequenced in a study of blood T cells in healthy people across ages. Through a sample-barcoded 5' primer and a J-beta primer mix, a second PCR was run for roughly 6 to 12 cycles. TCRdb itself ran the 5' RACE reads through MiXCR, one entry per CDR3 protein. The table lists 600,000 or so distinct CDR3 sequences, under 55% of them singletons. Sequencing was performed on blood. Receptors originate from a man aged 80 or over in good health.

This clonotype was seen at least ten times. The genes are TRBV6-5 and TRBJ2-3; D not certain. The CDR3 runs to 11 residues. Germline V gene lookup returns CDR1 MNHEY and CDR2 SVGAGI. With 5 bases removed from V and 8 bases from J, the gap between germline ends came to 8 bases. The CDR3 region is CASSQDSTQYF. DNA of the CDR3: TGTGCCAGCAGTCAGGATAGTACGCAGTATTTT.

The J gene is TRBJ2-2, the V gene TRBV6-6; D is possibly TRBD1 or TRBD2 (6 bases each). Germline V gives CDR1 MNHNY, CDR2 SVGAGI (reference sequence). CDR3 length: 16 residues. Trimming took off 0 bases at V and 5 bases at J, with 13 bases between the two ends. CDR3 sequence (DNA): TGTGCCAGCAGTTACTCATCGGGGGCGCAAACCGGGGAGCTGTTTTTT. Translated, it gives CASSYSSGAQTGELFF.

The chain has TRBV12-3 or TRBV12-4 and TRBJ1-6, with D possibly matching TRBD1 (6 bases). V lost 3 bases and J 1 base, leaving 7 bases between the germline ends. This CDR3 comprises 15 residues. CDR3 amino acids: CASSFTGSYNSPLHF. The DNA for the CDR3 is TGTGCCAGCAGTTTCACAGGGTCCTATAATTCACCCCTCCACTTT.

In its sample, this clonotype was seen a few times. This chain links TRBV7-2 with TRBJ2-7; TRBD2 is a possible D gene (6 bases). The V and J ends lost 5 bases and 4 bases respectively, with 21 bases between them. Germline V gene lookup returns CDR1 SGHTA and CDR2 FQGNSA. The CDR3 consists of 16 residues. CDR3 protein: CASSQTGDSGRYEQYF. For the CDR3, the DNA is TGTGCCAGCAGCCAAACGGGGGACTCAGGGAGATACGAGCAGTACTTC. The full variable domain, rest sourced from reference TRBV7-2 and TRBJ2-7, is GAGVSQSPSNKVTEKGKDVELRCDPISGHTALYWYRQSLGQGLEFLIYFQGNSAPDKSGLPSDRFSAERTGGSVSTLTIQRTQQEDSAVYLCASSQTGDSGRYEQYFGPGTRLTVT.

The gene calls are TRBV7-2 and TRBJ2-3; 11 nucleotides agree with TRBD2. Trimming took 0 bases from V and 4 from J; bases not matched to a gene: 0. The V gene's germline CDR1 is SGHTA and CDR2 FQGNSA. This CDR3 spans 15 amino acids. CDR3: CASSLASGRADTQYF. The CDR3 DNA reads as TGTGCCAGCAGCTTAGCTAGCGGGAGGGCAGATACGCAGTATTTT.